These T cell receptor beta chains were read from a single sample in a study of neurological immune-mediated disorders. MiXCR, applied by TCRdb to the 5' RACE reads, yields one record per CDR3 protein. The sample includes 35,000 to 40,000 distinct CDR3 sequences, around 7.8% of them seen just once. The sample was PBMCs. These receptors all stem from a middle-aged woman in good health. The CDR3 runs from the conserved cysteine through the conserved F or W.

>TRBJ2-3|TRBV7-2
CASSLEGTSGKRTQYF
>TRBJ2-7|TRBV12-3/TRBV12-4
CASSLLTPYEQYF
>TRBJ2-7|TRBV24-1
CATSESGQGVDEQYF
>TRBJ2-5|TRBV5-1
CASSLGDRDQETQYF
>TRBJ1-1|TRBV2
CASTSGQGGGAFF
>TRBJ1-2|TRBV12-2
CASRLASTGERGYTF
>TRBJ2-7|TRBV20-1
CSARDGRGGSYEQYF
>TRBJ2-2|TRBV12-3/TRBV12-4
CASLVGLEAGELFF
>TRBJ1-6|TRBV4-2
CASSDPQGKAASPLHF
>TRBJ1-2|TRBV5-6
CASSDWEWDGYTF
>TRBJ2-1|TRBV3-1
CASSQVIHEQFF
>TRBJ1-5|TRBV28
CASSSDRAAQPQHF
>TRBJ2-1|TRBV27
CASSLRLAGAYNEQFF
>TRBJ1-2|TRBV6-2/TRBV6-3
CASSLTSGTGRGYTF
>TRBJ1-1|TRBV7-9
CASSRGQGRSGNTEAFF
>TRBJ2-5|TRBV27
CASSLSPHSYQETQYF
>TRBJ2-1|TRBV15
CATSTRTSGGNEQFF
>TRBJ1-4|TRBV12-3/TRBV12-4
CASSLDSGDEKLFF
>TRBJ2-7|TRBV6-1
CASSDSRGLLYEQYF
>TRBJ1-1|TRBV18
CASSPRPQGRVGTEAFF
>TRBJ1-4|TRBV5-1
CASSHTGASEKLFF
>TRBJ2-2|TRBV6-2/TRBV6-3
CASREGGDTGELFF
>TRBJ2-5|TRBV7-8
CASPRGNQEETQYF
>TRBJ2-1|TRBV6-5
CASSTPPAPEQFF
>TRBJ2-2|TRBV12-3/TRBV12-4
CASSFGAGIGRTGELFF